These 23 T cell receptor beta chains came from one sample sequenced in a study of cytomegalovirus exposure and HLA in healthy donors. PCR was performed using 60 Vbeta and 13 Jbeta primers. Method: immunoSEQ multiplex PCR; TCRdb's copy keeps in-frame clones and lacks some. This sample has roughly 100,000 clones, with roughly 60% found just once. The specimen sequenced was PBMCs. The receptors originated from a woman aged 45-65 years in good health and CMV-seropositive.

This chain uses TRBV29-1 with TRBJ1-1; 8 bases line up with TRBD1. The CDR3 is 13 residues long. The V and J ends lost 8 bases and 0 bases, in that order; junction bases with no gene match: 5. Germline loops: CDR1 SQVTM, CDR2 ANQGSEA. The CDR3 loop is CSSSGGLNTEAFF. CDR3 bases: TGCAGCTCCTCAGGGGGCCTGAACACTGAAGCTTTCTTT.

With regard to this clone: The germline gene is not matched at one end of the junction; a read error may be the cause. The V call is TRBV7-8, the J call TRBJ2-7; tentative D call: TRBD2 (5 bases). The CDR3 contains 13 residues. The V gene's germline CDR1 is SGHVS and CDR2 FQNEAQ. CDR3 DNA sequence: TGTGCCAGCAGCCTAGCATTCTACTACGAGCAGTACTTC. Its translation is CASSLAFYYEQYF.

The J gene is TRBJ2-2, the V gene TRBV2; maybe TRBD2 (5 bases). Germline V gene sequence: CDR1 SNHLY, CDR2 FYNNEI. The V end lost 6 bases, the J end lost 4 bases, and 9 bases lay between the germline ends. CDR3 length: 13 amino acids. The CDR3 reads CASRGDFTGELFF. For the CDR3, the DNA is TGTGCCAGCAGGGGAGACTTCACCGGGGAGCTGTTTTTT.

The chain carries TRBV7-3 and TRBJ2-1; 8 positions match TRBD2. After removal of 4 bases from V and 10 bases from J, the junction contained 3 bases not matched to a gene. The CDR3 totals 12 residues. CDR1 and CDR2 (germline): SGHTA, FQGTGA. The CDR3: CASSSRGGEQFF. The CDR3 DNA reads TGTGCCAGCAGCTCCCGGGGGGGCGAGCAGTTCTTC.

This clone occurred a few times. V is TRBV20-1 and J is TRBJ1-4; D ambiguous. Germline V gene lookup returns CDR1 DFQATT and CDR2 SNEGSKA (reference sequence). V was trimmed by 2 bases and J by 7 bases, leaving 2 bases between them. This CDR3 comprises 10 residues. The CDR3 reads CSARREKLFF. The CDR3 nucleotides read TGCAGTGCTAGACGTGAAAAACTGTTTTTT.

CDR3 sequence reads: CASSLVGGEANYGYTF. CDR3 coding DNA: TGCGCCAGCAGCTTGGTCGGGGGGGAAGCTAACTATGGCTACACCTTC. The V and J genes are TRBV5-1 and TRBJ1-2; a weak D match, TRBD1 (5 bases). V was shortened by 0 bases and J by 0 bases, with 12 bases between the two germline ends. This CDR3 is built from 16 residues. The germline V gene encodes CDR1 SGHRS and CDR2 YFSETQ.

This CDR3 reads CASSSETGRNTEAFF. The CDR3 DNA reads as TGCGCCAGCAGCTCCGAGACGGGAAGGAACACTGAAGCTTTCTTT. This chain connects TRBV5-1 to TRBJ1-1; D is uncertain. Trimming cost V 3 bases and J 1 base, with 13 bases left between them. The germline gives CDR1 SGHRS, CDR2 YFSETQ. The CDR3 has 15 residues.

The CDR3 reads CASSSTGGGGMNTEAFF. CDR3 nucleotide sequence: TGTGCCAGCAGCTCCACAGGGGGCGGGGGTATGAACACTGAAGCTTTCTTT. The rearrangement uses TRBV5-4 and TRBJ1-1; 9 positions match TRBD1. J lost 0 bases, V lost 3 bases, and 9 bases had no gene match. The CDR3 runs 17 residues. Germline V lookup: CDR1 SGHNT, CDR2 YYREEE (reference sequence). Based on the CDR3 plus reference TRBV5-4 and TRBJ1-1, the full variable domain is ETGVTQSPTHLIKTRGQQVTLRCSSQSGHNTVSWYQQALGQGPQFIFQYYREEENGRGNFPPRFSGLQFPNYSSELNVNALELDDSALYLCASSSTGGGGMNTEAFFGQGTRLTVV.

The chain is built from TRBV5-4 and TRBJ2-7; tentatively, D is TRBD1 (5 bases). The CDR3 length is 15 residues. Trimming pared 5 bases from V and 7 bases from J, leaving 22 bases between. Germline-derived CDR1 and CDR2 are SGHNT and YYREEE (reference sequence). The CDR3, as DNA: TGTGCCAGCAGACCGACCCTAGGGGATTTTGGAGAGCAGTACTTC. Translating it yields CASRPTLGDFGEQYF.

This clone has just a few counts. The CDR3 DNA sequence: TGTGCCAGCAGCGAGTCAAATGCGGGGGGCAAGGGAGAGACCCAGTACTTC. Its protein product is CASSESNAGGKGETQYF. This chain connects TRBV9 to TRBJ2-5; the match to TRBD2 covers 8 bases. The CDR3 extends over 17 amino acids. J lost 4 bases, V lost 3 bases, and 14 bases had no gene match. Germline loops: CDR1 SGDLS, CDR2 YYNGEE.

This clone appeared once. A read error may account for a junction end that differs from germline. The CDR3 loop reads CSSSRGGWDQPQHF. DNA for the CDR3: TGTTCCAGCAGCCGGGGGGGGTGGGATCAGCCCCAGCATTTT. The chain employs TRBV7-9 and TRBJ1-5, with D possibly matching TRBD1 (5 bases). This CDR3 region has 14 residues. Germline V CDR1 and CDR2: SEHNR, FQNEAQ (reference sequence).

The chain carries TRBV28 and TRBJ2-3; 11 bases align to TRBD2. Germline CDR1 and CDR2: MDHEN and SYDVKM. After removal of 5 bases from V and 1 base from J, the junction contained 17 bases not matched to a gene. The CDR3 is 20 amino acids. CDR3 nucleotides: TGTGCCAGCAGTCCACCCTTGGTAGTAGCGGGGGGGTGGGGCACAGATACGCAGTATTTT. This codes for CASSPPLVVAGGWGTDTQYF.

This chain connects TRBV6-5 to TRBJ1-1, with D tentatively TRBD1 (5 bases). V shed 2 bases and J shed 4 bases, with 14 bases lying between them. Germline-derived CDR1 and CDR2 are MNHEY and SVGAGI. The CDR3 runs 15 residues. The CDR3 spells CASSYDPARVTEAFF. CDR3 nucleotide sequence: TGTGCCAGCAGTTACGACCCCGCCAGGGTCACTGAAGCTTTCTTT.

There are a few counts of this clone. The V and J genes are TRBV28 and TRBJ1-2, with D hard to call. The V gene's germline CDR1 is MDHEN and CDR2 SYDVKM. The CDR3 sequence is 13 residues long. Trimming removed 3 bases from V and 7 bases from J, with 12 bases in between. CDR3 nucleotides: TGTGCCAGCAGTTTGCGGGGAAGCCGTGGCTACACCTTC. It yields the protein CASSLRGSRGYTF.

This clone was picked up a small number of times. The CDR3 nucleotides read TGTGCCAGTAGTTTACAGGATCAGCCCCAGCATTTT. Protein: CASSLQDQPQHF. V and J are TRBV19 and TRBJ1-5; perhaps TRBD1 as D (5 bases). Trimming left V 5 bases short and J 5 bases short, with 7 bases between. Germline CDR1 reads LNHDA; CDR2 reads SQIVND (reference sequence). The CDR3 contains 12 residues.

The chain couples TRBV28 to TRBJ1-2; the D gene is possibly TRBD1 (6 bases). The CDR3 has 13 residues. V lost 6 bases, J lost 1 base, and 9 bases lay in between. Germline V lookup: CDR1 MDHEN, CDR2 SYDVKM. The CDR3: CASRDSFNYGYTF. As DNA, the CDR3 is TGTGCCAGCAGGGACAGCTTTAACTATGGCTACACCTTC.

V is TRBV5-1 and J is TRBJ2-3; 14 nucleotides line up with TRBD2. CDR1 is SGHRS, CDR2 YFSETQ, per germline. The CDR3 totals 17 residues. V trimming: 4 bases; J trimming: 2 bases; junction bases outside the gene matches: 6. The CDR3 DNA is TGCGCCAGCAGCCCCGGACTAGCGGGGGGACCCACAGATACGCAGTATTTT. Residues: CASSPGLAGGPTDTQYF.

This clone was picked up one time. The chain carries TRBV10-2 and TRBJ2-7, with 10 positions matching TRBD1. V lost 3 bases to trimming and J lost 2 bases; unmatched junction nucleotides: 16. There are 19 residues in the CDR3. CDR1 and CDR2 from the germline V gene are WSHSY and SAAADI. The chain's CDR3 is CASSEGSRSSGQGTYEQYF. The DNA of the CDR3 is TGCGCCAGCAGTGAAGGTTCAAGGAGTTCGGGACAGGGGACCTACGAGCAGTACTTC.

The chain employs TRBV15 and TRBJ1-2; D is uncertain. Germline V gives CDR1 LNHNV, CDR2 YYDKDF (reference sequence). This CDR3 contains 13 residues. Trimming took 0 bases from V and 6 from J, leaving 8 bases between them. DNA of the CDR3: TGTGCCACCAGCAGAGAGAATGAGGATGGCTACACCTTC. Amino acid sequence: CATSRENEDGYTF.

The chain carries TRBV7-9 and TRBJ1-1, with D unresolved. CDR1 is SEHNR and CDR2 is FQNEAQ in the germline V gene (reference sequence). The CDR3 loop spans 16 amino acids. Trimming cost V 2 bases and J 4 bases, with 17 bases left between them. The CDR3 DNA is TGTGCCAGCAGCTTACCCGACGTGGATAGAGGCACTGAAGCTTTCTTT. Its protein product is CASSLPDVDRGTEAFF.

The gene calls are TRBV10-3 and TRBJ1-1; D gene uncertain. The CDR3 length is 17 residues. Trimming left V 2 bases short and J 6 bases short, with 22 bases between. The germline CDR1 and CDR2 sequences are ENHRY and SYGVKD. The CDR3 loop reads CAISERIYEGSSSEAFF. The CDR3 DNA is TGTGCCATCAGTGAGCGGATTTACGAGGGTTCCAGCTCTGAAGCTTTCTTT.

The V call is TRBV4-2, the J call TRBJ2-2; D is perhaps TRBD1 (6 bases). This CDR3 contains 18 residues. CDR1 is LGHNA, CDR2 YNFKEQ, per germline. Between the trimmed V and J ends, which lost 1 base and 6 bases, there was a span of 21 bases. The chain's CDR3 is CASSQVPSRQDDAGELFF. In DNA form, the CDR3 reads TGTGCCAGCAGCCAAGTCCCTTCCCGACAGGACGACGCCGGGGAGCTGTTTTTT.

The chain recombines TRBV7-6 with TRBJ2-7; the D gene is possibly TRBD2 (6 bases). Germline V lookup: CDR1 SGHVS, CDR2 FNYEAQ. Trimming took 1 base from V and 3 from J, leaving 13 bases between them. The CDR3 extends over 15 amino acids. The CDR3 DNA sequence: TGTGCCAGCAGCTTAGAGTCCCGGGGGATCTACGAGCAGTACTTC. Amino acid sequence: CASSLESRGIYEQYF.